One and the same sample provided the 29 T cell receptor beta chains below, sequenced in a study of siplizumab effects on memory and regulatory T cells. Profiled with immunoSEQ multiplex PCR; TCRdb holds only in-frame clones, not every one. Of roughly 100,000 clones listed, approximately 94% are singletons. The sample comprised CD4+ T cells sorted from blood. The receptors here all came from a human donor in good health.

This chain joins TRBV12-5 and TRBJ1-4, with D hard to call. CDR1 is LGHNT and CDR2 is FRNRAP in the germline V gene. The V end lost 3 bases, the J end lost 8 bases, and 10 bases lay between the germline ends. The CDR3 extends over 13 amino acids. This CDR3 reads CASGFGEPEKLFF. CDR3 nucleotide sequence: TGTGCTAGTGGTTTCGGAGAACCCGAAAAACTGTTTTTT.

This sequence joins TRBV6-6 and TRBJ2-7, with D perhaps TRBD1 (7 bases). With 6 bases removed from V and 4 bases from J, the gap between germline ends came to 13 bases. The CDR3 has 13 residues. The germline CDR1 and CDR2 sequences are MNHNY and SVGAGI (reference sequence). Written as DNA, the CDR3 is TGTGCCAGCAGCCAGACAGGGAGGTACGAGCAGTACTTC. It translates to CASSQTGRYEQYF.

The chain uses TRBV2 and TRBJ2-5, with D perhaps matching TRBD2 (6 bases). V shed 4 bases and J shed 5 bases, with 11 bases lying between them. This CDR3 has 13 residues. The V gene's germline CDR1 is SNHLY and CDR2 FYNNEI. The CDR3 loop is CASSGGLRETQYF. The CDR3 DNA sequence: TGTGCCAGCAGTGGGGGACTGCGCGAGACCCAGTACTTC.

The rearrangement uses TRBV6-6 and TRBJ1-2; 10 bases are a match to TRBD1. After removal of 4 bases from V and 4 bases from J, the junction contained 6 bases not matched to a gene. Germline assignment: CDR1 MNHNY and CDR2 SVGAGI (reference sequence). This CDR3 contains 15 residues. CDR3 DNA: TGTGCCAGCAGTTTGGGGACAGGGGATATCTATGGCTACACCTTC. Its protein is CASSLGTGDIYGYTF.

V and J are TRBV11-2 and TRBJ2-3; D is unclear. The CDR3 is made up of 17 amino acids. V was cut by 1 base and J by 3 bases, with 17 bases left in between. The germline CDR1 and CDR2 sequences are SGHAT and FQNNGV. CDR3 coding DNA: TGTGCCAGCAGCTTAGGCCCCGAACAGCCCTTTACAGATACGCAGTATTTT. This translates into CASSLGPEQPFTDTQYF.

The chain joins TRBV18 to TRBJ2-1, with unresolved D. Germline V gives CDR1 KGHSH, CDR2 LQKENI. There are 15 residues in the CDR3. V was shortened by 3 bases and J by 0 bases, with 9 bases between the two germline ends. The chain's CDR3 is CASSPLANSYNEQFF. CDR3 coding DNA: TGTGCCAGCTCACCCTTGGCTAACTCCTACAATGAGCAGTTCTTC.

The genes are TRBV9 and TRBJ2-5; the D gene is possibly TRBD2 (6 bases). This CDR3 comprises 14 residues. The V gene's germline CDR1 is SGDLS and CDR2 YYNGEE. V lost 0 bases and J lost 1, with 7 bases in between. In DNA form, the CDR3 reads TGTGCCAGCAGCGTAGCTAGCGCCCAAGAGACCCAGTACTTC. Its protein product is CASSVASAQETQYF.

This clone was recorded once. The chain joins TRBV6-5 to TRBJ1-1; TRBD1 aligns across 10 bases. CDR3 length: 13 amino acids. J lost 8 bases, V lost 4 bases, and 4 bases had no gene match. Germline V gene lookup returns CDR1 MNHEY and CDR2 SVGAGI. This CDR3 reads CASSSAGQGEAFF. CDR3 nucleotide sequence: TGTGCCAGCAGTTCTGCGGGACAGGGGGAAGCTTTCTTT.

This sequence joins TRBV6-6 and TRBJ2-7; 8 nucleotides line up with TRBD2. The length of the CDR3 is 15 residues. Germline lookup yields CDR1 MNHNY and CDR2 SVGAGI (reference sequence). V shed 0 bases and J 2 bases; nucleotides not matched to a gene: 3. In DNA form, the CDR3 reads TGTGCCAGCAGTTACTCCAGCGGGAGCACCTACGAGCAGTACTTC. This gives the protein CASSYSSGSTYEQYF.

V is TRBV18 and J is TRBJ1-2, with TRBD1 as a possible D gene (5 bases). Germline loops: CDR1 KGHSH, CDR2 LQKENI. V lost 6 bases and J 0 bases, leaving 20 bases between the germline ends. This CDR3 has 17 residues. CDR3 amino acids: CASSEYLRRGTNYGYTF. CDR3 sequence (DNA): TGTGCCAGCTCCGAGTATTTGAGAAGGGGAACTAACTATGGCTACACCTTC.

V usage is TRBV5-1 and J usage is TRBJ2-6; no reliable D call. Germline loops: CDR1 SGHRS, CDR2 YFSETQ. V was trimmed by 7 bases and J by 0 bases, leaving 11 bases between them. CDR3 length equals 15 residues. CDR3 protein: CASADLSSGANVLTF. CDR3 DNA sequence: TGCGCCAGCGCTGATCTCAGCTCTGGGGCCAACGTCCTGACTTTC.

This clone was seen only once. The chain employs TRBV19 and TRBJ1-2; 7 bases map to TRBD1. This CDR3 region has 13 residues. The J segment lost 5 bases and the V segment lost 3 bases, leaving 3 bases of the junction unmatched. Germline V gene data show CDR1 as LNHDA and CDR2 as SQIVND (reference sequence). CDR3 nucleotide sequence: TGTGCCAGTAGTATCCAGGGGGTTTATGGCTACACCTTC. This codes for CASSIQGVYGYTF.

This rearrangement joins TRBV18 to TRBJ1-1, with TRBD1 as a possible D gene (6 bases). The CDR3 spans 15 residues. V lost 5 bases and J 1 base, leaving 14 bases between the germline ends. Per germline, CDR1 KGHSH and CDR2 LQKENI. The CDR3 bases are TGTGCCAGCTCAACAGGACAGACAGGGAACACTGAAGCTTTCTTT. This translates into CASSTGQTGNTEAFF. Complete variable domain (other parts from reference TRBV18 and TRBJ1-1): NAGVMQNPRHLVRRRGQEARLRCSPMKGHSHVYWYRQLPEEGLKFMVYLQKENIIDESGMPKERFSAEFPKEGPSILRIQQVVRGDSAAYFCASSTGQTGNTEAFFGQGTRLTVV.

The chain has TRBV6-5 and TRBJ1-1; D might be TRBD1 (5 bases). Germline V gene sequence: CDR1 MNHEY, CDR2 SVGAGI. The CDR3 spans 13 residues. Trimming took 4 bases from V and 1 from J, leaving 7 bases between them. The CDR3 sequence is CASSSTANTEAFF. In nucleotides, the CDR3 is TGTGCCAGCAGTTCGACAGCGAACACTGAAGCTTTCTTT.

The J gene is TRBJ2-1, the V gene TRBV11-3; perhaps TRBD1 as D (7 bases). This CDR3 is built from 14 residues. The V end lost 6 bases, the J end lost 6 bases, and 15 bases lay between the germline ends. Looked up from germline, CDR1 is SGHNT and CDR2 is YENEEA. The CDR3 DNA reads as TGTGCCAGCAGTCAGGGGGGATCCCTCAATGAGCAGTTCTTC. Amino acid sequence: CASSQGGSLNEQFF.

The chain couples TRBV18 to TRBJ1-3; D may be TRBD1 (6 bases). CDR3 length: 17 residues. Germline V lookup: CDR1 KGHSH, CDR2 LQKENI. V shed 3 bases and J shed 0 bases, with 15 bases lying between them. The chain's CDR3 is CASSPLGQNPSGNTIYF. Written as DNA, the CDR3 is TGTGCCAGCTCACCCTTAGGACAGAACCCCTCTGGAAACACCATATATTTT.

This clone was seen only once. V usage is TRBV11-2 and J usage is TRBJ2-3; D unclear. Germline assignment: CDR1 SGHAT and CDR2 FQNNGV. V was cut by 2 bases and J by 5 bases, with 5 bases left in between. The CDR3 is made up of 12 amino acids. The CDR3 here is CASSLMGDTQYF. Written as DNA, the CDR3 is TGTGCCAGCAGCTTAATGGGAGATACGCAGTATTTT.

The rearrangement joins TRBV30 to TRBJ2-7; D perhaps matches TRBD1 (5 bases). CDR3 length equals 13 residues. Germline CDR1 is GTSNPN and CDR2 is SVGIG (reference sequence). The V gene lost 1 base and the J gene lost 2 bases, with 9 bases spanning the gap. The CDR3 DNA sequence: TGTGCCTGGAGTGAGCAGGGTCCCTACGAGCAGTACTTC. This codes for CAWSEQGPYEQYF.

A single count supports this clone. This chain uses TRBV7-8 with TRBJ1-2; 10 bases line up with TRBD1. The CDR3 covers 17 residues. Germline V gene sequence: CDR1 SGHVS, CDR2 FQNEAQ. V dropped 1 base and J dropped 9; count of bases not matched to a gene: 14. In DNA form, the CDR3 reads TGTGCCAGCAGCTTAGGACGGAACCTTGGGACAGGGGAAAGCTACACCTTC. This sequence encodes CASSLGRNLGTGESYTF.

J is TRBJ1-1 and V is TRBV11-2; D not resolved. Germline-derived CDR1 and CDR2 are SGHAT and FQNNGV. V was shortened by 3 bases and J by 10 bases, with 9 bases between the two germline ends. The length of the CDR3 is 11 residues. The CDR3 DNA is TGTGCCAGCAGCTTGTCCGGCGGAGCTTTCTTT. Protein product: CASSLSGGAFF.

The gene calls are TRBV7-2 and TRBJ2-3; no definite D call. CDR3 length: 15 residues. Trimming pared 1 base from V and 2 bases from J, leaving 10 bases between. Looked up from germline, CDR1 is SGHTA and CDR2 is FQGNSA. The CDR3 protein is CASSLDNFITDTQYF. CDR3 coding DNA: TGTGCCAGCAGCTTAGACAACTTCATCACAGATACGCAGTATTTT.

The rearrangement uses TRBV14 and TRBJ1-3, with unresolved D. The CDR3 is 11 amino acids. In germline, CDR1 is SGHDN, CDR2 FVKESK. Trimming removed 0 bases from V and 8 bases from J, with 2 bases in between. CDR3 in amino acids: CASSQDYTIYF. CDR3 nucleotide sequence: TGTGCCAGCAGCCAAGACTACACCATATATTTT.

The chain has TRBV6-5 and TRBJ2-1, with TRBD2 identical over 7 bases. Trimming took 1 base from V and 6 from J; bases not matched to a gene: 3. Germline CDR1 is MNHEY and CDR2 is SVGAGI. CDR3 length: 14 amino acids. CDR3 nucleotide sequence: TGTGCCAGCAGTTACTGGGGGGAGGGCAATGAGCAGTTCTTC. Translating gives CASSYWGEGNEQFF.

The chain is built from TRBV6-5 and TRBJ1-1; TRBD1 is a possible D gene (5 bases). This CDR3 contains 14 residues. V shed 6 bases and J shed 3 bases, with 14 bases lying between them. CDR1 and CDR2 from the germline V gene are MNHEY and SVGAGI. This CDR3 reads CASSSLTGDTEAFF. CDR3 DNA sequence: TGTGCCAGCAGCTCCTTAACGGGGGACACTGAAGCTTTCTTT.

In its sample, this clone was seen once. This chain links TRBV30 with TRBJ1-3, with TRBD1 identical over 9 bases. The CDR3 is 15 residues long. Germline values: CDR1 GTSNPN, CDR2 SVGIG (reference sequence). With 5 bases clipped from V and 2 bases from J, the junction kept 7 bases outside the gene matches. CDR3 residues: CAWRPRQGAGNTIYF. For the CDR3, the DNA is TGTGCCTGGCGCCCAAGACAGGGGGCTGGAAACACCATATATTTT.

V usage is TRBV7-9 and J usage is TRBJ1-1, with no clear D. The germline CDR1 and CDR2 sequences are SEHNR and FQNEAQ (reference sequence). This CDR3 is 15 amino acids long. Trimming removed 1 base from V and 3 bases from J, with 12 bases in between. CDR3 residues: CASSLGVSEDTEAFF. The CDR3 bases are TGTGCCAGCAGCTTAGGCGTGTCAGAGGACACTGAAGCTTTCTTT.

The chain is built from TRBV6-1 and TRBJ1-1; D perhaps matches TRBD1 (5 bases). CDR1 and CDR2 (germline): MNHNS, SASEGT. Trimming removed 1 base at V and 11 bases at J, with 17 bases between. This CDR3 contains 14 residues. The CDR3 sequence is CASSEGDPGAGAFF. In nucleotides, the CDR3 is TGTGCCAGCAGTGAAGGTGATCCTGGGGCCGGGGCTTTCTTT.

This chain connects TRBV5-1 to TRBJ1-5, with D hard to call. The V and J ends lost 0 bases and 6 bases respectively, with 4 bases between them. The germline V gene encodes CDR1 SGHRS and CDR2 YFSETQ. This CDR3 region has 12 residues. The CDR3 region is CASSLDGQPQHF. The CDR3 DNA sequence: TGCGCCAGCAGCTTGGATGGTCAGCCCCAGCATTTT.

J is TRBJ2-1 and V is TRBV6-1, with TRBD2 identical over 7 bases. CDR1 is MNHNS, CDR2 SASEGT, per germline. J was trimmed by 7 bases and V by 8 bases; bases with no gene match: 5. This CDR3 is built from 12 residues. This CDR3 is CASGREGNEQFF. The CDR3 DNA is TGTGCCAGCGGGAGGGAGGGGAATGAGCAGTTCTTC.